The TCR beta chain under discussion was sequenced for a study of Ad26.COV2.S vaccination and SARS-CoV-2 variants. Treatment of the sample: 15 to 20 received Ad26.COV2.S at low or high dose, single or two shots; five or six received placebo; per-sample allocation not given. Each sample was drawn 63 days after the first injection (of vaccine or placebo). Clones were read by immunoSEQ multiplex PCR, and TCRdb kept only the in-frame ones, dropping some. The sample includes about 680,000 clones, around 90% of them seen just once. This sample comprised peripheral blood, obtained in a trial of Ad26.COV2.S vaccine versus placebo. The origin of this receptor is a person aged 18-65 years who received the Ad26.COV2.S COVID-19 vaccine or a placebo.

CDR3 bases: TGCAGTGCTAGTGCCCGACAGAGCAATCAGCCCCAGCATTTT. Translated: CSASARQSNQPQHF. The V gene is TRBV20-1, the J gene TRBJ1-5; D may be TRBD1 (5 bases). This CDR3 comprises 14 residues. Germline-derived CDR1 and CDR2 are DFQATT and SNEGSKA (reference sequence). The V gene lost 3 bases and the J gene lost 1 base, with 10 bases spanning the gap.